One sample yielded the 5 T cell receptor beta chains listed below, sequenced in a study of blood T cell repertoires in COVID-19. Sequenced by immunoSEQ multiplex PCR; TCRdb stores in-frame clones only, minus some. The table lists roughly 180,000 clones, approximately 84% of them singletons. Sample: peripheral blood. Receptors originate from a human donor in a cohort sampled during active COVID-19.

V gene TRBV19 combines with J gene TRBJ1-1; perhaps TRBD1 as D (5 bases). Per germline, CDR1 LNHDA and CDR2 SQIVND (reference sequence). The V and J ends lost 3 bases and 4 bases respectively, with 12 bases between them. The CDR3 is 14 amino acids. Here the CDR3 DNA reads TGTGCCAGTAGTATGGGGGAGGGATTCACTGAAGCTTTCTTT. It specifies CASSMGEGFTEAFF.

The CDR3 reads CASSTTSTGVSGEQYF. Here the CDR3 DNA reads TGTGCCAGCAGTACGACTTCTACAGGGGTGTCTGGCGAGCAGTACTTC. The chain is built from TRBV6-2 or TRBV6-3 and TRBJ2-7; 7 bases are a match to TRBD1. This CDR3 comprises 16 residues. Germline values: CDR1 MNHEY, CDR2 SVGEGT. The trim removed 5 bases at V and 6 bases at J, leaving 16 bases unmatched.

This chain uses TRBV5-4 with TRBJ2-7, with D possibly TRBD1 on 5 matching bases. The CDR3 sequence is 11 residues long. Trimming removed 10 bases at V and 5 bases at J, with 13 bases between. Per germline, CDR1 SGHNT and CDR2 YYREEE (reference sequence). CDR3 DNA sequence: TGTGCCCAGGGTCCCCCCCACGAGCAGTACTTC. It is translated as CAQGPPHEQYF.

The count of this clone is one. This chain uses TRBV7-2 with TRBJ2-3; unclear D gene. The CDR3 length is 12 residues. CDR1 and CDR2 from the germline V gene are SGHTA and FQGNSA. V was cut by 3 bases and J by 7 bases, with 8 bases left in between. This CDR3 reads CASSLNTHTQYF. The CDR3 DNA reads TGTGCCAGCAGCTTGAACACCCATACGCAGTATTTT.

CDR3 nucleotides: TGCGCCAGCAGCCACGGACAGGCGGGTAACTATGGCTACACCTTC. Translated: CASSHGQAGNYGYTF. The chain is built from TRBV4-1 and TRBJ1-2; 7 nucleotides align to TRBD1. Looked up from germline, CDR1 is MGHRA and CDR2 is YSYEKL. The CDR3 consists of 15 residues. J was trimmed by 1 base and V by 3 bases; bases with no gene match: 5.